This T cell receptor beta chain was identified in a study of blood T cell repertoires in COVID-19. Turning to the study itself: Acute and convalescent COVID-19 samples came from the United States, Italy and Spain. PBMCs, B-cell-depleted T cells, or T cells provided the cDNA or gDNA that made up the material.

CDR1 SGHTA and CDR2 FQGNSA come from the germline V gene. This CDR3 is 18 amino acids long. The ends lost 3 bases at V and 0 bases at J; junction bases unmatched: 12. Authors' analysis steps: Cell counts per sample came from amplifying reference gene primers. The protocol was immunoSEQ multiplex PCR, while the TCRdb copy is restricted to in-frame clones and leaves out a portion. The V and J calls and clone size were taken over from that table, and D and trimming were inferred from the DNA. The sample yields approximately 270,000 clones, approximately 80% seen once. This receptor was taken from an elderly man with acute or convalescent COVID-19. The rearrangement uses TRBV7-2 and TRBJ1-2, with 8 bases matching TRBD1. Sequencing used peripheral blood. This CDR3 is CASSLGTGGGLSNYGYTF. In DNA, the CDR3 is TGTGCCAGCAGCTTGGGTACAGGGGGGGGACTCTCTAACTATGGCTACACCTTC.